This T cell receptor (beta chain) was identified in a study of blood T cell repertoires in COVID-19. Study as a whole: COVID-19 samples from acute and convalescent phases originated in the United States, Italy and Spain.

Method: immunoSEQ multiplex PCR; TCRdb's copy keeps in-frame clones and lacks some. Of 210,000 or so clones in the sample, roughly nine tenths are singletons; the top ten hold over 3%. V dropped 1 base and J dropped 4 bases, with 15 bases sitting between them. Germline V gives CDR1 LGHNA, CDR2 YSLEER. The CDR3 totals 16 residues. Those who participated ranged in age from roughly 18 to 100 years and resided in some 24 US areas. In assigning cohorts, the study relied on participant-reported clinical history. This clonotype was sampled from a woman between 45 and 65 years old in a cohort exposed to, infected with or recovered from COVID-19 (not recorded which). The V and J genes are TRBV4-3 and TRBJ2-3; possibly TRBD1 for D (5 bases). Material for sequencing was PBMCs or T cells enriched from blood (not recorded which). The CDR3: CASSQAPGQGADTQYF. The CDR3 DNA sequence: TGCGCCAGCAGCCAAGCCCCCGGCCAAGGGGCAGATACGCAGTATTTT.